This TCR beta chain comes out of a study of T-cell reconstitution after alpha-beta-depleted transplantation in children. The germline CDR1 and CDR2 sequences are SNHLY and FYNNEI. The V and J ends lost 6 bases and 6 bases, in that order; junction bases with no gene match: 3. This CDR3 has 13 amino acids. Unique molecular identifiers were used in preparing the TCRbeta library. TCRdb reprocessed the PCR reads with MiXCR, giving one entry per CDR3 protein. Among tens of thousands of distinct CDR3 sequences listed, roughly an eighth were seen once. The TCR sequence derives from a male patient under 10 years old who had a stem cell transplant for acute lymphoblastic leukemia, so the T cells may come from the graft donor. The sample consisted of PBMCs, mostly from graft donor cells, taken 180 days after TCRalphabeta/CD19-depleted stem cell transplant. The chain has TRBV2 and TRBJ2-2; TRBD1 aligns across 8 bases. CDR3 sequence: CASRTGVSGELFF. CDR3 sequence (DNA): TGTGCCAGCAGGACAGGGGTTTCCGGGGAGCTGTTTTTT.